This T cell receptor beta chain appears in the sequencing data of a study of Tregs in tolerant kidney transplant recipients. As to this clone: Its antigen is not known.

The V and J ends lost 4 bases and 3 bases respectively, with 9 bases between them. This CDR3 has 13 amino acids. Germline V gene data show CDR1 as SGHNT and CDR2 as YENEEA. CD4+CD25+CD127- Tregs, CD4+CD25- non-Tregs, CD4 and CD8 cells were sorted. Study-wide results and limits: Changing PCR primers prevented nucleotide comparison between some patients' samples. Biological reproducibility was not directly addressed, but technical replication error appeared minimal.

Clones were sequenced by immunoSEQ multiplex PCR, and TCRdb holds only the in-frame ones, with some missing. Of under 80,000 clones listed, roughly 85% were seen once; the top ten hold under 2.5%. The sample here was Tregs from blood, taken before the transplant. The chain employs TRBV11-3 and TRBJ1-1; D might be TRBD1 (5 bases). The source is a human donor who received a combined kidney and bone marrow transplant. The CDR3 nucleotides read TGTGCCAGCAGCTCCCAAGGGGACACTGAAGCTTTCTTT. This encodes CASSSQGDTEAFF.